This record looks at one T cell receptor (beta chain) sequence and its context. The source of the sample is a study of blood T cell repertoires in COVID-19. Study as a whole: Whether acute or convalescent, the COVID-19 samples came from the United States, Italy and Spain. T cells, B-cell-depleted T cells, or PBMCs supplied cDNA or gDNA.

This CDR3 spans 19 amino acids. V lost 0 bases to trimming and J lost 2 bases; unmatched junction nucleotides: 10. Germline V gives CDR1 LGHDT, CDR2 YNNKEL (reference sequence). As processed by the authors: Amplification of reference gene primers provided the estimated nucleated cell counts. The repertoire was sequenced with immunoSEQ multiplex PCR; TCRdb's copy has only in-frame clones and lacks some. V, J and clone size are those of that table, while D and trimming were read from the DNA. The sample holds some 70,000 clones, 75% to 90% seen once. Patients at the Seattle site were enrolled during active infection and followed longitudinally.

The sample comprised peripheral blood. The chain is built from TRBV3-1 (or the pseudogene TRBV3-2) and TRBJ2-3; TRBD2 aligns across 11 bases. The TCR was taken from a man aged 45 to 65 with COVID-19, enrolled during active disease. CDR3 coding DNA: TGTGCCAGCAGCCAAGATCACTCTGGACTAGCGGGTTTCACAGATACGCAGTATTTT. This translates into CASSQDHSGLAGFTDTQYF.